This T cell receptor beta chain appears in the sequencing data of a study of blood T cell repertoires in COVID-19. Study-wide context: Sites across the United States, Italy and Spain contributed samples from acute and convalescent COVID-19.

TCRdb's copy holds only in-frame clones and misses some; the assay was immunoSEQ multiplex PCR. The table records about 120,000 clones, around 87% of them present only once. Sequencing was carried out using peripheral blood. This sequence was found in a woman between 70 and 85 years old with acute or convalescent COVID-19.

In DNA form, the CDR3 reads TGCAGCGTTGGACAAAACTATGGCTACACCTTC. This gives the protein CSVGQNYGYTF. The V and J genes are TRBV29-1 and TRBJ1-2; no definite D call. From germline, CDR1 is SQVTM and CDR2 ANQGSEA. The ends were cut back, 4 bases at V and 2 bases at J, with 5 bases in the middle. The CDR3 is made up of 11 amino acids.